Listed below are T cell receptor beta chains from one sample, sequenced in a study of T cells in pancreatic ductal adenocarcinoma. The protocol was immunoSEQ multiplex PCR, while the TCRdb copy is restricted to in-frame clones and leaves out a portion. The table has roughly 100,000 clones, nearly 95% seen once. Sequencing used PBMCs. Receptor source: a human donor with pancreatic ductal adenocarcinoma. The CDR3 runs from the conserved cysteine through the conserved F or W. The D gene is left open where the match is weak. The size of a clone is reported for some rows only, either as once, few or many, or as a class for expanded clones.

v_gene: TRBV18; abundance: .; d_gene: .; j_gene: TRBJ2-3; CDR3aa: CASSPSLAPSSTDTQYF; CDR3nt: TGTGCCAGCTCACCGTCACTAGCCCCCTCTAGCACAGATACGCAGTATTTT
v_gene: TRBV11-2; abundance: .; d_gene: TRBD2; j_gene: TRBJ2-7; CDR3aa: CASSFPSGGYEQYF; CDR3nt: TGTGCCAGCAGTTTCCCTAGCGGGGGTTACGAGCAGTACTTC
v_gene: TRBV9; abundance: .; d_gene: TRBD2; j_gene: TRBJ2-5; CDR3aa: CASSVAGGSLETQYF; CDR3nt: TGTGCCAGCAGCGTAGCTGGCGGGAGTTTAGAGACCCAGTACTTC
v_gene: TRBV5-1; abundance: .; d_gene: .; j_gene: TRBJ2-1; CDR3aa: CASSLDGLSVDEQFF; CDR3nt: TGCGCCAGCAGCTTGGATGGACTATCTGTTGATGAGCAGTTCTTC
v_gene: TRBV9; abundance: .; d_gene: .; j_gene: TRBJ2-7; CDR3aa: CASSVELADEQYF; CDR3nt: TGTGCCAGCAGCGTAGAATTGGCGGACGAGCAGTACTTC
v_gene: TRBV4-1; abundance: .; d_gene: TRBD1; j_gene: TRBJ1-5; CDR3aa: CASSQETGGRPQHF; CDR3nt: TGCGCCAGCAGCCAAGAAACAGGGGGCCGGCCCCAGCATTTT
v_gene: TRBV10-3; abundance: .; d_gene: TRBD1; j_gene: TRBJ2-1; CDR3aa: CAITQGASDEQFF; CDR3nt: TGTGCCATCACACAGGGGGCAAGCGATGAGCAGTTCTTC
v_gene: TRBV5-6; abundance: .; d_gene: TRBD2; j_gene: TRBJ2-7; CDR3aa: CASSLLDPSGVYEQYF; CDR3nt: TGTGCCAGCAGCTTGCTCGATCCTAGCGGAGTCTACGAGCAGTACTTC
v_gene: TRBV6-1; abundance: .; d_gene: TRBD2; j_gene: TRBJ2-3; CDR3aa: CASSELLVAGGGDTQYF; CDR3nt: TGTGCCAGCAGTGAATTACTAGTAGCGGGAGGTGGAGATACGCAGTATTTT
v_gene: TRBV29-1; abundance: .; d_gene: TRBD2; j_gene: TRBJ2-5; CDR3aa: CSVTTSGGQETQYF; CDR3nt: TGCAGCGTTACGACTAGCGGGGGCCAAGAGACCCAGTACTTC
v_gene: TRBV9; abundance: .; d_gene: .; j_gene: TRBJ2-1; CDR3aa: CASSVGEGVNEQFF; CDR3nt: TGTGCCAGCAGCGTAGGGGAGGGGGTCAATGAGCAGTTCTTC
v_gene: TRBV30; abundance: .; d_gene: TRBD2; j_gene: TRBJ2-1; CDR3aa: CAWSVWTSGGFGSYNEQFF; CDR3nt: TGTGCCTGGAGTGTATGGACCAGCGGGGGTTTTGGCTCCTACAATGAGCAGTTCTTC
v_gene: TRBV2; abundance: .; d_gene: .; j_gene: TRBJ2-7; CDR3aa: CASSLTTYEQYF; CDR3nt: TGTGCCAGCAGTTTGACTACCTACGAGCAGTACTTC
v_gene: TRBV5-8; abundance: .; d_gene: TRBD1; j_gene: TRBJ1-2; CDR3aa: CASRHRGDYGYTF; CDR3nt: TGTGCCAGCAGACACAGGGGTGACTATGGCTACACCTTC
v_gene: TRBV28; abundance: .; d_gene: .; j_gene: TRBJ2-7; CDR3aa: CASTPAGAYEQYF; CDR3nt: TGTGCCAGCACCCCTGCAGGGGCCTACGAGCAGTACTTC
v_gene: TRBV11-2; abundance: .; d_gene: TRBD2; j_gene: TRBJ2-1; CDR3aa: CASSLLTSGSDASEQFF; CDR3nt: TGTGCCAGCAGCTTGCTTACTAGCGGGAGTGATGCTAGTGAGCAGTTCTTC
v_gene: TRBV10-3; abundance: .; d_gene: .; j_gene: TRBJ2-7; CDR3aa: CAISFNEQGGEQYF; CDR3nt: TGTGCCATCAGTTTTAATGAACAGGGCGGCGAGCAGTACTTC
v_gene: TRBV28; abundance: once; d_gene: .; j_gene: TRBJ1-2; CDR3aa: CASSLAPYGYTF; CDR3nt: TGTGCCAGCAGCCTGGCTCCCTATGGCTACACCTTC
v_gene: TRBV29-1; abundance: once; d_gene: .; j_gene: TRBJ2-3; CDR3aa: CSSWSGSDTQYF; CDR3nt: TGCAGCTCCTGGAGCGGATCAGATACGCAGTATTTT
v_gene: TRBV4-3; abundance: .; d_gene: TRBD2; j_gene: TRBJ2-3; CDR3aa: CASSPGSGTTDTQYF; CDR3nt: TGCGCCAGCAGCCCAGGAAGCGGGACCACAGATACGCAGTATTTT
v_gene: TRBV19; abundance: .; d_gene: .; j_gene: TRBJ1-2; CDR3aa: CASSMSPDYGYTF; CDR3nt: TGTGCCAGTAGTATGTCGCCGGACTATGGCTACACCTTC
v_gene: TRBV28; abundance: .; d_gene: .; j_gene: TRBJ1-5; CDR3aa: CASSFQGNRNQPQHF; CDR3nt: TGTGCCAGCAGTTTCCAGGGAAACCGCAATCAGCCCCAGCATTTT
v_gene: TRBV7-9; abundance: .; d_gene: .; j_gene: TRBJ2-3; CDR3aa: CASSQGQPWIHTQYF; CDR3nt: TGTGCCAGCAGCCAGGGACAACCCTGGATTCATACGCAGTATTTT
v_gene: TRBV6-1; abundance: once; d_gene: .; j_gene: TRBJ1-3; CDR3aa: CASSARTEGTIYF; CDR3nt: TGTGCCAGCAGTGCCAGGACGGAGGGCACCATATATTTT
v_gene: TRBV6-1; abundance: .; d_gene: TRBD2; j_gene: TRBJ2-3; CDR3aa: CASSEVMAGGPDTQYF; CDR3nt: TGTGCCAGCAGTGAGGTGATGGCGGGAGGACCAGATACGCAGTATTTT
v_gene: TRBV27; abundance: .; d_gene: TRBD1; j_gene: TRBJ1-5; CDR3aa: CASSLTGVGNQPQHF; CDR3nt: TGTGCCAGCAGTCTGACAGGGGTTGGCAATCAGCCCCAGCATTTT
v_gene: TRBV7-9; abundance: .; d_gene: TRBD2; j_gene: TRBJ2-3; CDR3aa: CASSFFGRGTDTQYF; CDR3nt: TGTGCCAGCAGCTTCTTCGGGAGGGGCACAGATACGCAGTATTTT
v_gene: TRBV30; abundance: .; d_gene: .; j_gene: TRBJ2-1; CDR3aa: CAWSPEGRQFF; CDR3nt: TGTGCCTGGAGTCCCGAAGGGAGGCAGTTCTTC
v_gene: TRBV27; abundance: .; d_gene: TRBD2; j_gene: TRBJ2-5; CDR3aa: CASRQALAGGQETQYF; CDR3nt: TGTGCCAGCAGACAAGCACTAGCGGGAGGGCAAGAGACCCAGTACTTC
v_gene: TRBV14; abundance: .; d_gene: .; j_gene: TRBJ1-5; CDR3aa: CASSRGGLGNQPQHF; CDR3nt: TGTGCCAGCAGTAGAGGGGGTTTAGGCAATCAGCCCCAGCATTTT
v_gene: TRBV27; abundance: .; d_gene: TRBD2; j_gene: TRBJ2-7; CDR3aa: CASSLGLLGTSIHEQYF; CDR3nt: TGTGCCAGCAGTTTAGGGCTCTTGGGGACTAGCATCCACGAGCAGTACTTC
v_gene: TRBV5-4; abundance: .; d_gene: TRBD1; j_gene: TRBJ1-3; CDR3aa: CASSGTGTGENTIYF; CDR3nt: TGTGCCAGCAGCGGAACCGGGACAGGGGAAAACACCATATATTTT
v_gene: TRBV30; abundance: .; d_gene: TRBD2; j_gene: TRBJ2-7; CDR3aa: CAWDPAGVGEQYF; CDR3nt: TGTGCCTGGGATCCAGCGGGAGTGGGCGAGCAGTACTTC
v_gene: TRBV14; abundance: .; d_gene: TRBD2; j_gene: TRBJ2-2; CDR3aa: CASSPGTTNTGELFF; CDR3nt: TGTGCCAGCAGCCCCGGGACTACGAACACCGGGGAGCTGTTTTTT
v_gene: TRBV25-1; abundance: .; d_gene: .; j_gene: TRBJ2-1; CDR3aa: CATAPTGSYNEQFF; CDR3nt: TGTGCCACCGCTCCTACGGGTTCCTACAATGAGCAGTTCTTC
v_gene: TRBV5-1; abundance: .; d_gene: .; j_gene: TRBJ2-2; CDR3aa: CASSLPDTGELFF; CDR3nt: TGCGCCAGCAGCCTACCGGACACCGGGGAGCTGTTTTTT
v_gene: TRBV19; abundance: .; d_gene: .; j_gene: TRBJ1-2; CDR3aa: CASRSLQGFYGYTF; CDR3nt: TGTGCCAGTAGGTCCTTACAGGGATTCTATGGCTACACCTTC
v_gene: TRBV18; abundance: .; d_gene: TRBD2; j_gene: TRBJ2-1; CDR3aa: CASSPETSGKNEQFF; CDR3nt: TGTGCCAGCTCACCGGAGACTAGCGGGAAGAATGAGCAGTTCTTC
v_gene: TRBV6-1; abundance: .; d_gene: .; j_gene: TRBJ1-2; CDR3aa: CASSAEPWGGYGYTF; CDR3nt: TGTGCCAGCAGTGCCGAGCCCTGGGGGGGCTATGGCTACACCTTC
v_gene: TRBV6-1; abundance: .; d_gene: TRBD2; j_gene: TRBJ2-7; CDR3aa: CASSDNIAGGPAEQYF; CDR3nt: TGTGCCAGCAGTGATAACATAGCGGGAGGGCCGGCCGAGCAGTACTTC
v_gene: TRBV5-6; abundance: once; d_gene: TRBD1; j_gene: TRBJ2-7; CDR3aa: CASSITGVGSYEQYF; CDR3nt: TGTGCCAGCAGCATAACAGGGGTGGGGAGCTACGAGCAGTACTTC
v_gene: TRBV27; abundance: .; d_gene: .; j_gene: TRBJ2-4; CDR3aa: CASIKSKGGAELAKNIQYF; CDR3nt: TGTGCCAGCATCAAATCCAAAGGAGGGGCAGAACTAGCCAAAAACATTCAGTACTTC
v_gene: TRBV6-1; abundance: .; d_gene: TRBD1; j_gene: TRBJ1-2; CDR3aa: CASSEVTGAGYTF; CDR3nt: TGTGCCAGCAGTGAAGTCACAGGGGCCGGCTACACCTTC
v_gene: TRBV28; abundance: .; d_gene: TRBD2; j_gene: TRBJ2-1; CDR3aa: CASSSSGRIPNEQFF; CDR3nt: TGTGCCAGCAGTTCTAGCGGGAGGATACCGAATGAGCAGTTCTTC
v_gene: TRBV5-4; abundance: .; d_gene: TRBD1; j_gene: TRBJ1-1; CDR3aa: CASSSSRDRVEAFF; CDR3nt: TGTGCCAGCAGCTCGTCCCGGGACAGAGTTGAAGCTTTCTTT
v_gene: TRBV5-1; abundance: .; d_gene: TRBD1; j_gene: TRBJ2-1; CDR3aa: CASSFYSLQGAGVDEQFF; CDR3nt: TGCGCCAGCAGCTTCTACTCTTTACAGGGGGCAGGTGTGGATGAGCAGTTCTTC
v_gene: TRBV7-2; abundance: .; d_gene: .; j_gene: TRBJ2-2; CDR3aa: CASSLDTANTGELFF; CDR3nt: TGTGCCAGCAGCTTAGATACAGCGAACACCGGGGAGCTGTTTTTT
v_gene: TRBV30; abundance: .; d_gene: .; j_gene: TRBJ2-7; CDR3aa: CAWSVTGPQSREQYF; CDR3nt: TGTGCCTGGAGTGTCACAGGCCCCCAGTCCCGGGAGCAGTACTTC
v_gene: TRBV10-1; abundance: once; d_gene: .; j_gene: TRBJ2-5; CDR3aa: CPPEPTLGEETQYF; CDR3nt: TGCCCCCCAGAGCCTACCCTCGGGGAAGAGACCCAGTACTTC
v_gene: TRBV30; abundance: .; d_gene: .; j_gene: TRBJ1-1; CDR3aa: CAWTQNSGAFF; CDR3nt: TGTGCCTGGACACAGAACAGTGGAGCTTTCTTT
v_gene: TRBV2; abundance: .; d_gene: TRBD1; j_gene: TRBJ2-5; CDR3aa: CASSQQGSETQYF; CDR3nt: TGTGCCAGCAGCCAACAGGGGTCAGAGACCCAGTACTTC
v_gene: TRBV21-1; abundance: .; d_gene: .; j_gene: TRBJ1-5; CDR3aa: CASSYVERERSQPQHF; CDR3nt: TGTGCCAGCAGTTACGTTGAGAGGGAGAGGAGTCAGCCCCAGCATTTT
v_gene: TRBV28; abundance: .; d_gene: TRBD1; j_gene: TRBJ2-7; CDR3aa: CASSQGAYEQYF; CDR3nt: TGTGCCAGCAGCCAGGGGGCCTACGAGCAGTACTTC
v_gene: TRBV9; abundance: .; d_gene: .; j_gene: TRBJ1-1; CDR3aa: CASSRTREGTEAFF; CDR3nt: TGTGCCAGCAGCCGGACCCGGGAGGGCACTGAAGCTTTCTTT
v_gene: TRBV10-3; abundance: .; d_gene: TRBD2; j_gene: TRBJ2-2; CDR3aa: CAISVLAGDTGELFF; CDR3nt: TGTGCCATCAGTGTACTAGCGGGGGACACCGGGGAGCTGTTTTTT
v_gene: TRBV29-1; abundance: .; d_gene: TRBD1; j_gene: TRBJ1-2; CDR3aa: CSGGTGSQGGYTF; CDR3nt: TGCAGCGGGGGGACAGGTTCTCAAGGGGGCTACACCTTC
v_gene: TRBV29-1; abundance: .; d_gene: TRBD2; j_gene: TRBJ2-2; CDR3aa: CSVGSGRVGELFF; CDR3nt: TGCAGCGTTGGCAGCGGGAGGGTAGGGGAGCTGTTTTTT
v_gene: TRBV5-1; abundance: .; d_gene: .; j_gene: TRBJ1-2; CDR3aa: CASSLDRDYGYTF; CDR3nt: TGCGCCAGCAGCTTGGACAGGGACTATGGCTACACCTTC
v_gene: TRBV28; abundance: .; d_gene: TRBD1; j_gene: TRBJ2-1; CDR3aa: CASTPGTAYNEQFF; CDR3nt: TGTGCCAGCACCCCCGGGACAGCCTACAATGAGCAGTTCTTC